This TCR beta chain was retrieved from a study of cytomegalovirus exposure and HLA in healthy donors. CDR1 is MRHNA, CDR2 SNTAGT, per germline. J gave up 8 bases and V 3 bases, and 3 bases lay outside the gene matches. CDR3 length: 13 residues. The PCR ran on 60 Vbeta and 13 Jbeta primers. TCRdb keeps only in-frame clones here, not all; method: immunoSEQ multiplex PCR. Found here are 150,000 to 200,000 clones, under 85% of them singletons; the top ten hold about 1.6%. As to this clone: Its antigen is as yet unknown.

Whole-study findings and limits: A missense DCLRE1C variant was associated with V- and J-gene trimming of TCR beta chains in a later analysis, and an independent cohort replicated the association. Earlier results showed most TCR beta V segments being productive about 87% or about 30% of the time.

The sample taken for sequencing was PBMCs. V is TRBV6-4 and J is TRBJ1-2, with 10 bases that match TRBD1. The clonotype comes from a man aged 50 to 60 in good health and CMV-seronegative. The CDR3 DNA sequence: TGTGCCAGCAGTGAAGGACAGGGGGGAGGCTACACCTTC. Residues: CASSEGQGGGYTF.